This T cell receptor (beta chain) was sequenced during a study of T cell changes during pregnancy in multiple sclerosis. The method was immunoSEQ multiplex PCR; TCRdb's version includes in-frame clones alone and lacks a portion of them. This table has 34,000 or so clones, approximately 91% appearing once. CDR1 is LNHNV and CDR2 is YYDKDF in the germline V gene (reference sequence). CDR3 size: 15 residues. After removal of 1 base from V and 4 bases from J, the junction contained 4 bases not matched to a gene. Material: peripheral blood, obtained in the second trimester of pregnancy. This chain uses TRBV15 with TRBJ2-7; 10 bases match TRBD2. This receptor was obtained from a female donor in good health, enrolled as a control in a pregnancy study. As DNA, the CDR3 is TGTGCCACCAGCAGAGGCCCTAGCGGGAGTTACGAGCAGTACTTC. It is translated as CATSRGPSGSYEQYF.